These T cell receptor beta chains were read from a single sample in a study of regulatory T cells in long-lasting Graves disease. TCRdb reanalysed the multiplex PCR reads using MiXCR and keeps one entry per CDR3 protein. The table includes under 350,000 distinct CDR3 sequences, around 21% detected once. This specimen was peripheral blood mononuclear cells (PBMCs), taken when the disease was refractory, from a patient treated with antithyroid drugs. These receptors were obtained from a female donor with Graves disease. Each CDR3 is given with its conserved first and last residue. D genes are given only for firm matches. The listing skips clone size in some rows; elsewhere it reads once, few, many or a size class.

J gene,V gene,clone size,D gene,CDR3 DNA,CDR3 protein
TRBJ2-1,TRBV7-9,few,TRBD2,TGTGCCAGCAGCTTAGGGGCTAGCGGGTCAAATGAGCAGTTCTTC,CASSLGASGSNEQFF
TRBJ2-7,TRBV13,.,.,TGTGCCAGCAGCACAAGACAGCTCTCCTACGAGCAGTACTTC,CASSTRQLSYEQYF
TRBJ2-7,TRBV6-1,many,.,TGTGCCAGCAGGGTAGGATTAGACTACTACGAGCAGTACTTC,CASRVGLDYYEQYF
TRBJ2-5,TRBV20-1,few,TRBD1,TGCAGTGCTAGAGATCCTGAGGGGGCAGGTGTCCAAGAGACCCAGTACTTC,CSARDPEGAGVQETQYF
TRBJ1-2,TRBV20-1,.,.,TGCAGTGCTAGGGCGGGTCGTGAATACGAATTC,CSARAGREYEF
TRBJ2-3,TRBV5-1,few,.,TGCGCCAGCGAGGGTTCCGGGGTGGGCACAGATACGCAGTATTTT,CASEGSGVGTDTQYF
TRBJ2-2,TRBV12-3/TRBV12-4,many,.,TGTGCCAGCAGTCGAGCGGGTGCCGGGGAGCTGTTTTTT,CASSRAGAGELFF
TRBJ1-5,TRBV6-1,many,.,TGTGCCAGCAAGGATAGCAATCAGCCCCAGCATTTT,CASKDSNQPQHF
TRBJ1-4,TRBV6-1,.,.,TGTGCCAGCAGGAGACAGCCTGGGAATGAAAAACTGTTTTTT,CASRRQPGNEKLFF
TRBJ2-2,TRBV19,.,.,TGTGCCAGTATGGGGCGAAACCTTAACACCGGGGAGCTGTTTTTT,CASMGRNLNTGELFF
TRBJ1-2,TRBV2,few,.,TGTGCCAGCATCCCGGAGGGGTCGGGCTATGGCTACACCTTC,CASIPEGSGYGYTF
TRBJ2-5,TRBV28,many,TRBD2,TGTGCCAGCAGTGGATCTAGCGGGGATTACCAAGAGACCCAGTACTTC,CASSGSSGDYQETQYF
TRBJ1-6,TRBV7-2,many,.,TGCGCCAGCAGCCAACTACTTGCGCCGGAGCCCAACACACCCCTCCACTTT,CASSQLLAPEPNTPLHF
TRBJ1-1,TRBV27,few,.,TGTGCCAGCACCCCCTGGCCCGGGTCGTCCACTGAAGCTTTCTTT,CASTPWPGSSTEAFF
TRBJ1-2,TRBV20-1,few,.,TGCAGTGCGAACCCGTACCTGAATAAAAGGGACTATGGCTACACCTTC,CSANPYLNKRDYGYTF
TRBJ1-5,TRBV30,.,.,TGTGCCTGGAGTGTCTCGGTGGGTCAGCCCCAGCATTTT,CAWSVSVGQPQHF
TRBJ1-2,TRBV19,many,.,TGTGCCAGTAGTTGGCGTTCCGGGGCTGATGGCTACACCTTC,CASSWRSGADGYTF
TRBJ2-4,TRBV7-9,many,.,TGTGCCAGCAGCCCCCCCGCAGGGGTAGGCAAAAACATTCAGTACTTC,CASSPPAGVGKNIQYF
TRBJ2-3,TRBV2,.,.,TGTGCCAGCAGAGAGACAGATACGCAGTATTTT,CASRETDTQYF
TRBJ1-1,TRBV7-9,.,.,TGTGCCAGCAGCTTAGGAGGTAAAGGGAGAGGGAACACTGAAGCTTTCTTT,CASSLGGKGRGNTEAFF
TRBJ2-5,TRBV7-2,.,TRBD2,TGTGCCAGCAGCTCTTACTTAGAGGGACTAGTGGGAGAGACCCAGTACTTC,CASSSYLEGLVGETQYF
TRBJ2-1,TRBV7-2,.,TRBD2,TGTGCCAGCAGCCCCTCCGGGACTAGCGACGAGGTGCAGTTCTTC,CASSPSGTSDEVQFF
TRBJ2-7,TRBV6-1,few,TRBD2,TGTGCCAGCCGGTTCGCGGGAGAGTCCTACGAGCAGTACTTC,CASRFAGESYEQYF
TRBJ2-7,TRBV6-5,many,.,TGTGCCAGCAGTTACGGACGTCCTTACTCGGCTAACGAGCAGTACTTC,CASSYGRPYSANEQYF
TRBJ2-2,TRBV3-1,many,.,TGTGCCAGCCAACCTTTGGGGAACACCGGGGAGCTGTTTTTT,CASQPLGNTGELFF
TRBJ1-5,TRBV10-3,.,.,TGTGCCATCAAAGGGGCTCAGGGACAGCCCCAGCATTTT,CAIKGAQGQPQHF
TRBJ2-5,TRBV27,.,.,TGTGCCAGCAGTTTATCGTCGGGTTACCAAGAGACCCAGTACTTC,CASSLSSGYQETQYF
TRBJ2-5,TRBV11-2,many,TRBD2,TGTGCCAGCAGACACATTAGCGGGAGCCAAGAGACCCAGTACTTC,CASRHISGSQETQYF
TRBJ2-3,TRBV9,.,TRBD2,TGTGCCAGCAGCGTAGCTAGCGGGTTTAGCACAGATACGCAGTATTTT,CASSVASGFSTDTQYF
TRBJ2-1,TRBV19,.,.,TGTGCCAGTAGTATTGGGGGGGGGACATTCCTAAATGAGCAGTTCTTC,CASSIGGGTFLNEQFF
TRBJ1-1,TRBV7-3,.,TRBD1,TGTGCCAGCAGCTTGGGGACAGGGGACACTGAAGCTTTCTTT,CASSLGTGDTEAFF
TRBJ2-5,TRBV7-2,few,TRBD2,TGTGCCAGCAGCTTATGGGGGCCGGGACTAGTGGGTACGGAGACCCAGTACTTC,CASSLWGPGLVGTETQYF
TRBJ2-7,TRBV24-1,few,.,TGTGCCACCAGTGATTTGACGGGCCCAAGGGGGACTTCTTACGAGCAGTACTTC,CATSDLTGPRGTSYEQYF
TRBJ2-5,TRBV6-2/TRBV6-3,few,.,TGTGCCAGCAGTGAAGTAGGAGGACGGGTCCAAGAGACCCAGTACTTC,CASSEVGGRVQETQYF
TRBJ1-1,TRBV12-3/TRBV12-4,many,.,TGTGCCAGCAGGGATACGCAAGCTTTCTTT,CASRDTQAFF
TRBJ1-1,TRBV28,many,.,TGTGCCAGCAGTTTCTTCAGAGGGCGGAGGGAAAACACTGAAGCTTTCTTT,CASSFFRGRRENTEAFF
TRBJ2-5,TRBV6-9,few,TRBD1,TGTGCCAGCAGTTATTTGGGGACAGAAAAAGAGACCCAGTACTTC,CASSYLGTEKETQYF
TRBJ2-3,TRBV7-8,.,.,TGTGCCAGCACCCTATTCGGGGGCACAGATACGCAGTATTTT,CASTLFGGTDTQYF
TRBJ2-5,TRBV2,many,TRBD1,TGTGCCAGCAGAGGACGGACAGGGATGGAGACCCAGTACTTC,CASRGRTGMETQYF